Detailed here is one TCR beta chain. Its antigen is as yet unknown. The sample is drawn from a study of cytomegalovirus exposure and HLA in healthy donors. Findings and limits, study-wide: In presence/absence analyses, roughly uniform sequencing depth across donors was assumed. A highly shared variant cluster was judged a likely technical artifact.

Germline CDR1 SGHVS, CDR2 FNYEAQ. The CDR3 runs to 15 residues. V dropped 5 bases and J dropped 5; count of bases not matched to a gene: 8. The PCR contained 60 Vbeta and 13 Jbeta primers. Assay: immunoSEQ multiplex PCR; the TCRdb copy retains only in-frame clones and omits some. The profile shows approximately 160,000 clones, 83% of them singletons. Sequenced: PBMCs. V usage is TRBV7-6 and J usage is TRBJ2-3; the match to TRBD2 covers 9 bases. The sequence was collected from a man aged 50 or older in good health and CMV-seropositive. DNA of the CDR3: TGTGCCAGCAGCGAGAGGTGGACTAGCGTAGATACGCAGTATTTT. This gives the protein CASSERWTSVDTQYF.